This T cell receptor beta chain was identified in a study of PD-L1 blockade in urothelial cancer. All patients carried locally advanced or metastatic urothelial carcinoma. Libraries were prepared by immunoSEQ multiplex PCR; TCRdb keeps only in-frame clonotypes and omits some of them. Among around 51,000 clones, 86% were seen once, and the ten largest hold 16%. V dropped 5 bases and J dropped 5 bases, with 15 bases sitting between them. CDR3 length equals 14 residues. The V gene's germline CDR1 is ENHRY and CDR2 SYGVKD. The rearrangement joins TRBV10-3 to TRBJ1-1; weak D call: TRBD1 (5 bases). This TCR was sampled from a man between 60 and 70 years old with urothelial cancer. Source: PBMCs, taken around atezolizumab (anti-PD-L1) treatment. CDR3 amino acids: CAISRGREVTEAFF. CDR3 sequence (DNA): TGTGCCATCAGTAGGGGCAGGGAAGTGACTGAAGCTTTCTTT.